This T cell receptor beta chain is drawn from a study of technical replicates of blood from a handful of donors (dated by TCRdb to 2015 to 2018). Library method: the immunoSEQ multiplex PCR assay. Imported from immuneACCESS, the table was reduced by TCRdb to in-frame sequences with V and J called. These copies leave out some clones; in studies compared against another copy, an unresolved V gene accounts for under half, and the cause of the remainder is not known. The sample table shows 65,000 to 80,000 clones, and under 98% are seen once. Jointly, the top ten make up about 0.24% of the sample. Sequences MNHEY (CDR1) and SMNVEV (CDR2) are obtained from the germline V gene (reference sequence). The CDR3 holds 12 amino acids from the cysteine to the phenylalanine. The DNA shown is the 36-base CDR3, in frame from base 1. V loses 6 bases of germline sequence and J loses 7 bases, and the interval between the two ends is 10 bases.

This clone was counted a single time. What antigen it recognizes has not been identified. One base away there is no much larger clone; base qualities are not given. The rearranged segments are TRBV27 and TRBJ2-1, with no reliable assignment of the D segment. The receptor's source is a human donor in good health. The sample taken for sequencing was T cells isolated from PBMCs. The DNA sequence follows: TGTGCCAGCAGATTGGCTTCGAATGAGCAGTTCTTC. Its product reads: CASRLASNEQFF.